One and the same sample provided the 19 T cell receptor beta chains below, sequenced in a study of T cells in Graves' hyperthyroidism and ophthalmopathy (dated by TCRdb to the late 2010s). Receptor amplification or capture employed multiplex PCR. Sequencing was performed on an Illumina HiSeq 2000. The TCR beta CDR3 regions were amplified from RNA transcripts. For the first round of RT-PCR on the TCR CDR3, the HTBI primer set was used together with the Qiagen OneStep RT-PCR kit. TCRdb ran its own pipeline on the public reads, namely fastp trimming at Q25 and MiXCR clone calling, and kept in-frame beta chains. CDR3 protein duplicates are merged, each entry listing the most common genes and DNA. This sample gives under 350,000 distinct CDR3 sequences in total; around 15% of them show up just once. Of the sample, under 8% falls within the top ten clones. Sequenced input: blood. The source is a woman aged 35 to 49 with Graves' hyperthyroidism.

The rearrangement links TRBV6-2 or TRBV6-3 to TRBJ1-4, with D perhaps matching TRBD1 (6 bases). CDR3 size: 15 residues. V was trimmed by 6 bases and J by 6 bases, leaving 17 bases between them. Germline CDR1 reads MNHEY; CDR2 reads SVGEGT. CDR3 sequence: CASSSGRGVDEKLFF. For the CDR3, the DNA is TGTGCCAGCAGCTCTGGTAGGGGGGTCGATGAAAAACTGTTTTTT.

This clonotype was counted ten times or more. V gene TRBV7-9 combines with J gene TRBJ2-5, with D unclear. Germline assignment: CDR1 SEHNR and CDR2 FQNEAQ (reference sequence). Between the trimmed V and J ends, which lost 4 bases and 2 bases, there was a span of 5 bases. CDR3 length equals 12 residues. The DNA of the CDR3 is TGTGCCAGCAGCTCACTGCAAGAGACCCAGTACTTC. Protein: CASSSLQETQYF.

This clonotype was seen at least ten times. The J gene is TRBJ1-6, the V gene TRBV10-3; D not certain. CDR3 length: 16 amino acids. V dropped 11 bases and J dropped 9 bases, with 26 bases sitting between them. Germline V gives CDR1 ENHRY, CDR2 SYGVKD. CDR3 sequence: CASQLGRNSRGSPLHF. Written as DNA, the CDR3 is TGTGCCTCCCAACTAGGCCGGAATTCGAGAGGTTCACCCCTCCACTTT.

This clonotype was detected ten times or more. The V gene is TRBV28, the J gene TRBJ1-1; weak D call: TRBD1 (6 bases). The CDR3 has 16 residues. The V end lost 3 bases, the J end lost 1 base, and 15 bases lay between the germline ends. CDR1 is MDHEN and CDR2 is SYDVKM in the germline V gene. The CDR3 nucleotides read TGTGCCAGCAGTTTCGCTCTACAGGGCTGGAACACTGAAGCTTTCTTT. This translates into CASSFALQGWNTEAFF.

This clonotype was seen ten or more times. The V and J genes are TRBV5-5 and TRBJ1-1; D remains ambiguous. The V and J ends lost 0 bases and 1 base respectively, with 4 bases between them. CDR1 SGHKS and CDR2 YYEKEE come from the germline V gene (reference sequence). This CDR3 spans 13 amino acids. The CDR3 protein is CASSLERNTEAFF. The CDR3 nucleotides are TGTGCCAGCAGCTTGGAGAGGAACACTGAAGCTTTCTTT.

The V and J genes are TRBV4-2 and TRBJ2-3; 8 nucleotides match TRBD2. J lost 5 bases, V lost 4 bases, and 8 bases had no gene match. Germline V gene sequence: CDR1 LGHNA, CDR2 YNFKEQ. The CDR3 spans 15 residues. The DNA for the CDR3 is TGTGCCAGCAGCCTTAGCGGGACCCGTGGAGATACGCAGTATTTT. It yields the protein CASSLSGTRGDTQYF.

This clonotype showed up just a few times. This chain joins TRBV4-1 and TRBJ1-1, with D maybe TRBD1 (6 bases). The CDR3 has 11 amino acids. V was trimmed by 3 bases and J by 11 bases, leaving 10 bases between them. The germline gives CDR1 MGHRA, CDR2 YSYEKL. CDR3 in DNA: TGCGCCAGCAGCCATACAGGGCAGGCTTTCTTT. Its translation: CASSHTGQAFF.

The chain is built from TRBV20-1 and TRBJ1-1; TRBD1 agrees at 11 bases. This CDR3 region has 16 residues. With 0 bases clipped from V and 5 bases from J, the junction kept 8 bases outside the gene matches. The germline V gene encodes CDR1 DFQATT and CDR2 SNEGSKA (reference sequence). CDR3 protein: CSARDLPGQGDTEAFF. In DNA form, the CDR3 reads TGCAGTGCTAGAGACCTCCCGGGACAGGGGGATACTGAAGCTTTCTTT.

As to this clonotype: This may be a read error: a much more frequent sequence differs by one nucleotide. The chain links TRBV28 to TRBJ2-7; 9 bases are a match to TRBD2. Germline CDR1 reads MDHEN; CDR2 reads SYDVKM. This CDR3 has 14 amino acids. The CDR3 bases are TGTGCCCGCAGTTTTCTAGCGGGATCCTACGAGCAGTACTTC. Protein: CARSFLAGSYEQYF.

This clonotype was picked up many times. The CDR3 reads CSAHIADSKLFF. In nucleotides, the CDR3 is TGCAGTGCACATATCGCGGACAGTAAACTGTTTTTT. The chain links TRBV20-1 to TRBJ1-4, with D maybe TRBD1 (6 bases). Germline V gene data show CDR1 as DFQATT and CDR2 as SNEGSKA (reference sequence). This CDR3 contains 12 residues. V gave up 6 bases and J gave up 11 bases, with 16 bases separating them.

This chain links TRBV12-3 or TRBV12-4 with TRBJ2-2; 12 bases line up with TRBD2. The V and J ends lost 6 bases and 4 bases, in that order; junction bases with no gene match: 9. CDR3 length: 17 residues. CDR3 coding DNA: TGTGCCAGCAGCAACCCGCTAGCGGGAGGGATCACCGGGGAGCTGTTTTTT. As protein: CASSNPLAGGITGELFF.

This clonotype was recorded a few times. V usage is TRBV24-1 and J usage is TRBJ2-2; unclear D gene. The germline gives CDR1 KGHDR, CDR2 SFDVKD. Trimming cost V 1 base and J 7 bases, with 6 bases left between them. The CDR3 totals 13 residues. CDR3 sequence (DNA): TGTGCCACCAGTGATTTTAGGGTCGGGGAGCTGTTTTTT. It yields the protein CATSDFRVGELFF.

This clonotype was recorded many times. The chain combines TRBV7-8 with TRBJ1-5; D remains unclear. The ends were cut back, 5 bases at V and 3 bases at J, with 14 bases in the middle. Germline CDR1 and CDR2: SGHVS and FQNEAQ. The CDR3 length is 15 residues. CDR3 coding DNA: TGTGCCAGCAGCCGACGGCCGTCCATCAATCAGCCCCAGCATTTT. Amino acid sequence: CASSRRPSINQPQHF.

The chain links TRBV5-1 to TRBJ1-4, with TRBD1 identical over 9 bases. CDR3 length: 15 amino acids. The ends lost 4 bases at V and 10 bases at J; junction bases unmatched: 11. Per the germline V gene, CDR1 is SGHRS and CDR2 is YFSETQ. The CDR3 sequence: CASSGTRTGEGKLFF. The CDR3 coding sequence is TGCGCCAGCAGCGGAACTCGGACAGGGGAAGGAAAACTGTTTTTT.

This clonotype has a count of ten or more. V gene TRBV12-5 combines with J gene TRBJ2-2; D ambiguous. Per the germline V gene, CDR1 is LGHNT and CDR2 is FRNRAP. Trimming shortened V by 1 base and J by 7 bases, and 4 bases separated the two germline ends. This CDR3 comprises 12 residues. This chain's CDR3 is CASGLARGELFF. CDR3 coding DNA: TGTGCTAGTGGTTTGGCCCGCGGGGAGCTGTTTTTT.

This clonotype was seen many times. This sequence joins TRBV2 and TRBJ1-2; maybe TRBD1 (5 bases). Germline CDR1 SNHLY, CDR2 FYNNEI. The V end was cut by 6 bases, the J end by 2 bases, with 13 bases between. The CDR3 totals 14 residues. The CDR3 region is CASRAGTVNYGYTF. The CDR3 coding sequence is TGTGCCAGCAGGGCCGGGACGGTGAACTATGGCTACACCTTC.

This clonotype was seen ten or more times. V gene TRBV19 combines with J gene TRBJ1-1, with 9 nucleotides matching TRBD1. This CDR3 spans 15 amino acids. The ends lost 9 bases at V and 4 bases at J; junction bases unmatched: 12. Germline V gives CDR1 LNHDA, CDR2 SQIVND (reference sequence). Written as DNA, the CDR3 is TGTGCCAGCAAACTTACAGGGGGCTCGGGCACTGAAGCTTTCTTT. Translated, it gives CASKLTGGSGTEAFF.

This clonotype was recorded at least ten times. The chain employs TRBV3-1 and TRBJ2-5, with 12 bases that match TRBD2. This CDR3 is built from 16 residues. The germline gives CDR1 LGHDT, CDR2 YNNKEL (reference sequence). Trimming at V came to 4 bases and at J to 0 bases, leaving 3 bases not matched to a gene. For the CDR3, the DNA is TGTGCCAGCAGCCCGGGGACTAGCGGGCACCAAGAGACCCAGTACTTC. Translated: CASSPGTSGHQETQYF.

This clonotype was seen ten or more times. The rearrangement links TRBV2 to TRBJ2-2; D uncertain. The CDR3 covers 14 residues. Germline V gene sequence: CDR1 SNHLY, CDR2 FYNNEI. Trimming shortened V by 7 bases and J by 2 bases, and 11 bases separated the two germline ends. The CDR3 protein is CASKVHINTGELFF. CDR3 coding DNA: TGTGCCAGCAAGGTACATATCAACACCGGGGAGCTGTTTTTT.